Listed here is a single T cell receptor beta chain. Its antigen remains unknown. The junction departs from germline at one end; a sequencing error may be responsible. The use of genomic DNA as template underpinned the TCR beta VDJ and CDR3 profiling. Each CDR3 protein is one row after TCRdb ran MiXCR on the reads. The data show roughly 160,000 distinct CDR3 sequences, with 40% to 55% seen just once and approximately 3% held by the top ten. These data come from a study of CD8+CD57+ T cells in acquired aplastic anemia. Study outcomes and limitations: It was found that nearly 30 CD8+ CDR3 sequences were shared between patients and controls.

An expansion of CD8+CD57+ cells by flow cytometry had been shown in patients chosen for sequencing. The TCR originated in a human donor with aplastic anemia. Sequenced sample: sorted CD4+, CD8+, or CD8+CD57+ T cells (not recorded which) from PBMCs.

The CDR3 DNA reads TGCAGCGTACGGGGGGCGGAGGATTCACCCTTCCCCTTT. Translating it yields CSVRGAEDSPFPF. V gene TRBV29-1 combines with J gene TRBJ1-6; possible D gene TRBD1, 6 bases. The CDR3 is 13 residues long. Germline V gene data show CDR1 as SQVTM and CDR2 as ANQGSEA.